Below are 18 T cell receptor beta chains sequenced from a single sample in a study of blood T cell repertoires in COVID-19. The data were produced by immunoSEQ multiplex PCR, yet TCRdb's version contains in-frame clones alone and is incomplete. This sample yields about 58,000 clones, of which approximately 90% are seen a single time; 7% to 9% belongs to the top ten. The sample consisted of peripheral blood. All receptors come from a woman in her 70s with active COVID-19.

The rearrangement joins TRBV7-2 to TRBJ1-2; the match to TRBD1 covers 7 bases. The J segment lost 6 bases and the V segment lost 3 bases, leaving 10 bases of the junction unmatched. Looked up from germline, CDR1 is SGHTA and CDR2 is FQGNSA. The CDR3 has 15 residues. The CDR3 sequence is CASSFAQGGSHGYTF. CDR3 DNA: TGTGCCAGCAGCTTTGCCCAGGGGGGATCTCATGGCTACACCTTC.

The V call is TRBV6-6, the J call TRBJ2-7, with a possible D match to TRBD2 (6 bases). The V and J ends lost 6 bases and 5 bases respectively, with 17 bases between them. There are 14 residues in the CDR3. Germline V gene sequence: CDR1 MNHNY, CDR2 SVGAGI (reference sequence). CDR3 region: CASSPGTERDEQYF. CDR3 bases: TGTGCCAGCAGCCCGGGGACTGAGAGGGACGAGCAGTACTTC.

The rearrangement joins TRBV2 to TRBJ1-1, with unresolved D. The V and J ends lost 9 bases and 5 bases respectively, with 10 bases between them. Germline V gene data show CDR1 as SNHLY and CDR2 as FYNNEI. This CDR3 region has 11 residues. The CDR3 coding sequence is TGTGCCAGTACGTTCAGGACTGAAGCTTTCTTT. It is translated as CASTFRTEAFF.

The chain is built from TRBV18 and TRBJ1-1; no definite D call. CDR3 length: 13 residues. V lost 2 bases and J lost 5, with 9 bases in between. Looked up from germline, CDR1 is KGHSH and CDR2 is LQKENI. CDR3 amino acids: CASSPIKQTEAFF. DNA for the CDR3: TGTGCCAGCTCACCAATTAAGCAAACTGAAGCTTTCTTT.

The V gene is TRBV27, the J gene TRBJ1-1, with D uncertain. CDR1 is MNHEY and CDR2 is SMNVEV in the germline V gene (reference sequence). The CDR3 extends over 14 amino acids. V lost 1 base, J lost 1 base, and 7 bases lay in between. The CDR3 nucleotides read TGTGCCAGCAGTTTATGGCGGAAGAACACTGAAGCTTTCTTT. It is translated as CASSLWRKNTEAFF.

The chain links TRBV5-6 to TRBJ2-7, with D tentatively TRBD1 (6 bases). Germline CDR1 SGHDT, CDR2 YYEEEE. This CDR3 has 14 amino acids. V lost 0 bases and J 2 bases, leaving 9 bases between the germline ends. In DNA form, the CDR3 reads TGTGCCAGCAGCTTGGAAGGGGACACCTACGAGCAGTACTTC. This codes for CASSLEGDTYEQYF.

The chain carries TRBV9 and TRBJ2-1, with 7 bases aligning to TRBD2. After removal of 0 bases from V and 7 bases from J, the junction contained 16 bases not matched to a gene. Germline V gene data show CDR1 as SGDLS and CDR2 as YYNGEE. The CDR3 is 18 residues long. CDR3 residues: CASSVGLSGGGPSNEQFF. The DNA for the CDR3 is TGTGCCAGCAGCGTAGGACTGAGTGGGGGAGGGCCGTCAAATGAGCAGTTCTTC.

The V and J genes are TRBV4-1 and TRBJ1-1; D is perhaps TRBD1 (5 bases). Trimming left V 3 bases short and J 0 bases short, with 14 bases between. CDR3 length equals 16 residues. Germline loops: CDR1 MGHRA, CDR2 YSYEKL. This CDR3 reads CASSQVLQVLNTEAFF. CDR3 DNA sequence: TGCGCCAGCAGCCAGGTACTACAGGTTTTGAACACTGAAGCTTTCTTT.

This chain links TRBV7-2 with TRBJ1-5, with 8 bases matching TRBD1. Trimming at V came to 10 bases and at J to 5 bases, leaving 13 bases not matched to a gene. CDR3 size: 15 residues. Germline CDR1 SGHTA, CDR2 FQGNSA. CDR3: CATQRGQGWDQPQHF. CDR3 DNA sequence: TGTGCCACCCAGAGAGGACAGGGCTGGGATCAGCCCCAGCATTTT.

V gene TRBV3-1 (or the pseudogene TRBV3-2) combines with J gene TRBJ2-7, with D perhaps matching TRBD2 (6 bases). This CDR3 has 15 amino acids. Trimming removed 5 bases from V and 4 bases from J, with 18 bases in between. Germline-derived CDR1 and CDR2 are LGHDT and YNNKEL (reference sequence). DNA for the CDR3: TGTGCCAGCAGCGCTACCGCTCACGGGAGTTACGAGCAGTACTTC. Protein product: CASSATAHGSYEQYF.

The chain has TRBV27 and TRBJ2-3, with 11 nucleotides matching TRBD2. The CDR3 loop spans 16 amino acids. Germline V gene lookup returns CDR1 MNHEY and CDR2 SMNVEV (reference sequence). Germline trimming cut 4 bases from V and 5 bases from J; bases unmatched to any gene: 8. The chain's CDR3 is CASSSHGLAGGDTQYF. The CDR3, as DNA: TGTGCCAGCAGTTCCCACGGGCTAGCGGGAGGAGATACGCAGTATTTT.

This rearrangement joins TRBV6-6 to TRBJ1-3; maybe TRBD1 (5 bases). The CDR3 is made up of 12 amino acids. CDR1 is MNHNY and CDR2 is SVGAGI in the germline V gene (reference sequence). V was cut by 8 bases and J by 6 bases, with 11 bases left in between. The chain's CDR3 is CASRGAENTIYF. The CDR3 DNA reads TGTGCCAGCCGTGGGGCGGAAAACACCATATATTTT.

V gene TRBV5-1 combines with J gene TRBJ1-1; D remains ambiguous. This CDR3 contains 12 residues. Trimming left V 0 bases short and J 8 bases short, with 8 bases between. Germline V gene lookup returns CDR1 SGHRS and CDR2 YFSETQ. The CDR3 protein is CASSLGEYEAFF. The CDR3 DNA sequence: TGCGCCAGCAGCTTGGGAGAGTACGAAGCTTTCTTT.

The chain carries TRBV11-2 and TRBJ2-2, with 9 bases that match TRBD2. The CDR3 has 17 amino acids. Trimming at V came to 5 bases and at J to 3 bases, leaving 10 bases not matched to a gene. Germline V lookup: CDR1 SGHAT, CDR2 FQNNGV. CDR3 residues: CASSQASGKRYTGELFF. CDR3 DNA: TGTGCCAGCAGCCAGGCTAGCGGGAAGAGGTACACCGGGGAGCTGTTTTTT.

The V call is TRBV6-5, the J call TRBJ2-7; 12 bases are shared with TRBD2. Germline assignment: CDR1 MNHEY and CDR2 SVGAGI. The CDR3 contains 16 residues. Trimming removed 0 bases from V and 7 bases from J; junction bases left unmatched: 7. The CDR3 loop reads CASSYSFSLAGGEQYF. For the CDR3, the DNA is TGTGCCAGCAGTTACTCTTTTTCCCTAGCGGGGGGGGAGCAGTACTTC.

This sequence joins TRBV5-4 and TRBJ1-2; unclear D gene. The germline V and J ends were trimmed by 0 bases and 4 bases, with 10 bases remaining between them. CDR1 SGHNT and CDR2 YYREEE come from the germline V gene (reference sequence). The length of the CDR3 is 14 residues. In DNA, the CDR3 is TGTGCCAGCAGCTTGGGCGGGCGCGGCTATGGCTACACCTTC. The encoded protein is CASSLGGRGYGYTF.

This clone has just a few counts. The chain links TRBV10-1 to TRBJ1-1; the D gene is possibly TRBD1 (5 bases). Trimming removed 0 bases from V and 7 bases from J, with 12 bases in between. The CDR3 totals 14 residues. In germline, CDR1 is WNHNN, CDR2 SYGVQD (reference sequence). The CDR3 region is CASSESGTGYEAFF. The CDR3 coding sequence is TGCGCCAGCAGTGAGTCCGGAACAGGCTATGAAGCTTTCTTT.

V gene TRBV6-2 or TRBV6-3 combines with J gene TRBJ2-1; 7 nucleotides match TRBD1. Germline CDR1 is MNHEY and CDR2 is SVGEGT. Trimming at V came to 2 bases and at J to 5 bases, leaving 9 bases not matched to a gene. The CDR3 sequence is 16 residues long. CDR3 DNA sequence: TGTGCCAGCAGTTACCCCGTGGGACAGAGAAACAATGAGCAGTTCTTC. Amino acid sequence: CASSYPVGQRNNEQFF.